Each of the 22 T cell receptor beta chains below was sequenced from the same sample in a study of T cells in Graves' hyperthyroidism and ophthalmopathy. Template material for amplifying TCR beta CDR3 regions consisted of RNA transcripts. With the HTBI primer set, the TCR CDR3 went through a first round of RT-PCR. MiXCR, applied by TCRdb to the multiplex PCR reads, yields one record per CDR3 protein. The sample records about 580,000 distinct CDR3 sequences, about 14% being singletons. Sequenced material: blood. Receptors were obtained from a young woman with Graves' hyperthyroidism that later progressed to Graves' ophthalmopathy.

This clonotype has at least ten counts. The chain joins TRBV11-2 to TRBJ2-6, with D unclear. The CDR3 totals 15 residues. V was cut by 6 bases and J by 3 bases, with 12 bases left in between. Germline loops: CDR1 SGHAT, CDR2 FQNNGV. The chain's CDR3 is CASRGGPGGANVLTF. In DNA form, the CDR3 reads TGTGCCAGCAGGGGTGGGCCAGGTGGGGCCAACGTCCTGACTTTC.

This clonotype has at least ten counts. This chain uses TRBV28 with TRBJ2-2; no reliable D call. Germline V gene lookup returns CDR1 MDHEN and CDR2 SYDVKM. The CDR3 is 13 residues long. The V end was cut by 4 bases, the J end by 4 bases, with 7 bases between. The DNA for the CDR3 is TGTGCCAGCAGTTCGAGCCTCACCGGGGAGCTGTTTTTT. As protein: CASSSSLTGELFF.

This clonotype was counted ten times or more. The CDR3 sequence is CASSLMGQSNQPQHF. The CDR3 nucleotides read TGTGCCAGCAGCTTAATGGGACAGTCAAATCAGCCCCAGCATTTT. The chain is built from TRBV7-2 and TRBJ1-5; TRBD1 agrees at 7 bases. V lost 2 bases to trimming and J lost 4 bases; unmatched junction nucleotides: 5. The CDR3 has 15 residues. Looked up from germline, CDR1 is SGHTA and CDR2 is FQGNSA. The complete variable domain, with remaining parts taken from reference TRBV7-2 and TRBJ1-5, reads GAGVSQSPSNKVTEKGKDVELRCDPISGHTALYWYRQSLGQGLEFLIYFQGNSAPDKSGLPSDRFSAERTGGSVSTLTIQRTQQEDSAVYLCASSLMGQSNQPQHFGDGTRLSIL.

This clonotype was recorded many times. This rearrangement joins TRBV30 to TRBJ2-5, with D perhaps assigned TRBD1 or TRBD2 (5 bases each). CDR3 length: 13 residues. V was shortened by 1 base and J by 8 bases, with 14 bases between the two germline ends. The V gene's germline CDR1 is GTSNPN and CDR2 SVGIG (reference sequence). The CDR3 here is CAWSDEGPQTQYF. The CDR3 region has the DNA TGTGCCTGGAGTGATGAGGGGCCCCAAACCCAGTACTTC.

This clonotype was seen many times. V usage is TRBV19 and J usage is TRBJ1-5; TRBD1 agrees at 7 bases. Germline V lookup: CDR1 LNHDA, CDR2 SQIVND (reference sequence). Germline trimming cut 5 bases from V and 0 bases from J; bases unmatched to any gene: 10. This CDR3 is built from 17 residues. The CDR3 DNA reads as TGTGCCAGTAGTTTGGGACAGCGATCAGATAGCAATCAGCCCCAGCATTTT. It yields the protein CASSLGQRSDSNQPQHF.

The CDR3 coding sequence is TGTGCCAGCACCCGACACGGACCATCCCTATACAGCAATGAGCAGTTCTTC. Its protein is CASTRHGPSLYSNEQFF. The chain links TRBV6-1 to TRBJ2-1; D remains unclear. The germline gives CDR1 MNHNS, CDR2 SASEGT. The germline V and J ends were trimmed by 7 bases and 6 bases, with 25 bases remaining between them. The CDR3 has 17 amino acids.

The V and J genes are TRBV20-1 and TRBJ2-7; TRBD1 aligns across 8 bases. This CDR3 contains 15 residues. Germline assignment: CDR1 DFQATT and CDR2 SNEGSKA (reference sequence). V gave up 6 bases and J gave up 2 bases; unmatched junction bases: 12. The CDR3: CSAVPPTGDTYEQYF. DNA of the CDR3: TGCAGTGCGGTCCCCCCGACAGGGGATACCTACGAGCAGTACTTC.

This rearrangement joins TRBV6-2 or TRBV6-3 to TRBJ2-1; maybe TRBD1 (5 bases). Trimming stripped 6 bases from V and 6 bases from J, with 9 bases between. CDR3 size: 12 residues. CDR1 and CDR2 (germline): MNHEY, SVGEGT. Here the CDR3 reads CASRQRGNEQFF. CDR3 nucleotides: TGTGCCAGCAGGCAAAGGGGCAATGAGCAGTTCTTC.

This clonotype was picked up many times. The CDR3 bases are TGTGCCAGCAGTGTCGGACAGATCTCCTACGAGCAGTACTTC. Translation gives CASSVGQISYEQYF. The V call is TRBV27, the J call TRBJ2-7; D might be TRBD1 (6 bases). Germline loops: CDR1 MNHEY, CDR2 SMNVEV (reference sequence). This CDR3 is 14 amino acids long. Trimming took 5 bases from V and 0 from J, leaving 11 bases between them.

This clonotype showed up many times. The V and J genes are TRBV20-1 and TRBJ2-5; 13 bases are shared with TRBD2. CDR3 size: 15 residues. The germline CDR1 and CDR2 sequences are DFQATT and SNEGSKA (reference sequence). V dropped 4 bases and J dropped 2; count of bases not matched to a gene: 4. The CDR3 DNA is TGCAGTGCTACCCCGACTAGCGGGAGGCAAGAGACCCAGTACTTC. Translating gives CSATPTSGRQETQYF.

This clonotype has more than one count but fewer than ten. The chain joins TRBV5-1 to TRBJ2-1; 14 bases map to TRBD2. J gave up 9 bases and V 5 bases, and 10 bases lay outside the gene matches. The CDR3 runs to 16 residues. The germline V gene has CDR1 SGHRS and CDR2 YFSETQ. CDR3 residues: CASRRLAGGTSGEQFF. The DNA for the CDR3 is TGCGCCAGCAGGAGACTAGCGGGAGGGACTAGCGGTGAGCAGTTCTTC.

This clonotype was counted at least ten times. The rearrangement links TRBV30 to TRBJ1-1; no firm D call. The germline CDR1 and CDR2 sequences are GTSNPN and SVGIG (reference sequence). The CDR3 totals 13 residues. The germline V and J ends were trimmed by 4 bases and 3 bases, with 12 bases remaining between them. DNA of the CDR3: TGTGCCTGGAATAGGAATTGGGACACTGAAGCTTTCTTT. This codes for CAWNRNWDTEAFF. Filled out from reference TRBV30 and TRBJ1-1, the complete variable domain reads SQTIHQWPATLVQPVGSPLSLECTVEGTSNPNLYWYRQAAGRGLQLLFYSVGIGQISSEVPQNLSASRPQDRQFILSSKKLLLSDSGFYLCAWNRNWDTEAFFGQGTRLTVV.

This chain connects TRBV29-1 to TRBJ2-7; 7 bases line up with TRBD1. With V trimmed by 5 bases and J by 3 bases, 4 bases remained unmatched. Germline assignment: CDR1 SQVTM and CDR2 ANQGSEA. CDR3 length equals 12 residues. CDR3 region: CSVSAGGYEQYF. In DNA, the CDR3 is TGCAGCGTTTCGGCAGGGGGCTACGAGCAGTACTTC.

This clonotype has at least ten counts. This chain uses TRBV30 with TRBJ2-1; 13 nucleotides line up with TRBD2. Germline CDR1 is GTSNPN and CDR2 is SVGIG (reference sequence). CDR3 length equals 15 residues. Germline trimming cut 2 bases from V and 7 bases from J; bases unmatched to any gene: 5. The CDR3 sequence: CAWSPPGLAGNEQFF. CDR3 DNA sequence: TGTGCCTGGAGTCCTCCGGGACTAGCGGGAAATGAGCAGTTCTTC. The full variable domain, its missing parts supplied by reference TRBV30 and TRBJ2-1, is SQTIHQWPATLVQPVGSPLSLECTVEGTSNPNLYWYRQAAGRGLQLLFYSVGIGQISSEVPQNLSASRPQDRQFILSSKKLLLSDSGFYLCAWSPPGLAGNEQFFGPGTRLTVL.

This chain joins TRBV6-2 or TRBV6-3 and TRBJ1-3, with D possibly matching TRBD1 (5 bases). Germline CDR1 is MNHEY and CDR2 is SVGEGT. Trimming pared 10 bases from V and 2 bases from J, leaving 21 bases between. The CDR3 covers 16 residues. DNA of the CDR3: TGTGCCACAAGGTCACCAGGGTTGGAGACTGGAAACACCATATATTTT. Its protein is CATRSPGLETGNTIYF.

This chain uses TRBV6-5 with TRBJ1-2; D might be TRBD1 (5 bases). The germline gives CDR1 MNHEY, CDR2 SVGAGI. The CDR3 spans 15 residues. Trimming stripped 3 bases from V and 8 bases from J, with 19 bases between. In DNA, the CDR3 is TGTGCCAGCAGTTATGTCTCTGTCAGCCGGGGGGGCTACACCTTC. Translated, it gives CASSYVSVSRGGYTF.

This clonotype has a handful of counts. The genes are TRBV27 and TRBJ2-3; D remains unclear. With 7 bases removed from V and 4 bases from J, the gap between germline ends came to 9 bases. Germline V gene lookup returns CDR1 MNHEY and CDR2 SMNVEV (reference sequence). The CDR3 covers 12 residues. CDR3 in DNA: TGTGCCAGCACCCGGCCTCCAGATACGCAGTATTTT. This gives the protein CASTRPPDTQYF.

As to this clonotype: A much larger clone differs by one base, so this may be a read error. The chain uses TRBV15 and TRBJ2-3; 7 bases fit TRBD1. V was clipped by 7 bases and J by 2 bases; unmatched bases: 9. The CDR3 contains 15 residues. Germline-derived CDR1 and CDR2 are LNHNV and YYDKDF (reference sequence). The CDR3 DNA follows: TGTGCCACCACCATAGGGACAGTACTCACAGATACGCAGTATTTT. Encoded protein: CATTIGTVLTDTQYF.

This clonotype has a count of ten or more. V gene TRBV5-1 combines with J gene TRBJ2-1; D may be TRBD2 (5 bases). This CDR3 is built from 15 residues. Trimming pared 4 bases from V and 2 bases from J, leaving 13 bases between. Germline V gene sequence: CDR1 SGHRS, CDR2 YFSETQ. Here the CDR3 DNA reads TGCGCCAGCAGCCCCGAGGGCAGAACCTACAATGAGCAGTTCTTC. Residues: CASSPEGRTYNEQFF.

This clonotype occurred many times. V and J are TRBV2 and TRBJ2-5, with 8 positions matching TRBD2. Germline trimming cut 8 bases from V and 5 bases from J; bases unmatched to any gene: 13. CDR1 is SNHLY and CDR2 is FYNNEI in the germline V gene. This CDR3 is 15 amino acids long. The CDR3 DNA reads as TGTGCCAGCTCCTCCCCAGCGGGAGTGGGGGAGACCCAGTACTTC. Translated: CASSSPAGVGETQYF.

This clonotype was detected only a few times. This sequence may be a read error, since a much larger clone differs from it by one base. The J gene is TRBJ2-7, the V gene TRBV28; 8 bases map to TRBD2. The V segment lost 5 bases and the J segment 8 bases; nucleotides outside the gene matches: 11. CDR1 MDHEN and CDR2 SYDVKM come from the germline V gene. This CDR3 is built from 14 residues. Here the CDR3 DNA reads TGTGCCAGCAGTCCGAGCGGGAGAGGATACAAGCAGTACTTC. Its translation: CASSPSGRGYKQYF.

CDR3 protein: CASSEDILYNEQFF. CDR3 DNA sequence: TGTGCCAGCAGCGAGGACATCCTCTACAATGAGCAGTTCTTC. The chain links TRBV9 to TRBJ2-1; D is perhaps TRBD1 (5 bases). V was shortened by 3 bases and J by 3 bases, with 10 bases between the two germline ends. Germline CDR1 SGDLS, CDR2 YYNGEE. The CDR3 contains 14 residues.